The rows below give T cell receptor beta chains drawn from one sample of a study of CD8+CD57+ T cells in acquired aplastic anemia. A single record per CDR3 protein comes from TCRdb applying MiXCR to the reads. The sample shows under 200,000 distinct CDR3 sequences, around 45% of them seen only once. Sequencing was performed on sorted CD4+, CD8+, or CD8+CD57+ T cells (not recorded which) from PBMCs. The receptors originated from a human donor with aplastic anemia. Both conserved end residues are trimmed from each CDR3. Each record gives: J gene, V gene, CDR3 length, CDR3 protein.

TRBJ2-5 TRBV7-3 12 ASSLKGRVETQY
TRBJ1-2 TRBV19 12 ASSEDRLNYGYT
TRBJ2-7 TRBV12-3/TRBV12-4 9 ASRRNNEQY
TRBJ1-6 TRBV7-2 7 ASSQALH
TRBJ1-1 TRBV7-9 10 ASSLGPTEAF
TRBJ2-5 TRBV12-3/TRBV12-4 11 ASSFGVKETQY
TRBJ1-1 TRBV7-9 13 ASSPSDRGRTEAF
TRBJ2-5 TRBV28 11 ASSGGASPTQY
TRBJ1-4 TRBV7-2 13 ASSPQTGGNEKLF
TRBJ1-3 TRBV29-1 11 SVMRGSGNTIY
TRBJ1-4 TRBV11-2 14 ASSLEAQGTGQKLF
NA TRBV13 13 ASSLGLGAYNEQF
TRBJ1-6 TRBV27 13 ASSLWDSRNSPLH
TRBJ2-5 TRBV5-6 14 ASSLALVGAGGTQY
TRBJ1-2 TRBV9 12 ASSVVGRNYGYT
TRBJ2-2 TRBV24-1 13 ATSDYFGNTGELF